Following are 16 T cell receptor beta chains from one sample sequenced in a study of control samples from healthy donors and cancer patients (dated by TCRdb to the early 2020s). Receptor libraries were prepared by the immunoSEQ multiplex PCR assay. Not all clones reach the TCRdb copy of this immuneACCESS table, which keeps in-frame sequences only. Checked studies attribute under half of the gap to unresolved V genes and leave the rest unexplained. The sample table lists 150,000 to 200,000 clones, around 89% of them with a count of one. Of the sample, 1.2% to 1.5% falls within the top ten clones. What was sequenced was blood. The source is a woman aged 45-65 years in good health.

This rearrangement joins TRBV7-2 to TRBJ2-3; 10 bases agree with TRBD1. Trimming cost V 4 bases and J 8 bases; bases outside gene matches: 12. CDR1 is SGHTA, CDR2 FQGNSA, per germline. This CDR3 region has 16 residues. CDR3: CASSSQGTGARGTQYF. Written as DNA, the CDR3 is TGTGCCAGCAGCTCACAGGGGACAGGGGCGCGAGGTACGCAGTATTTT. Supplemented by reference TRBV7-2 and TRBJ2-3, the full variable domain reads GAGVSQSPSNKVTEKGKDVELRCDPISGHTALYWYRQSLGQGLEFLIYFQGNSAPDKSGLPSDRFSAERTGGSVSTLTIQRTQQEDSAVYLCASSSQGTGARGTQYFGPGTRLTVL.

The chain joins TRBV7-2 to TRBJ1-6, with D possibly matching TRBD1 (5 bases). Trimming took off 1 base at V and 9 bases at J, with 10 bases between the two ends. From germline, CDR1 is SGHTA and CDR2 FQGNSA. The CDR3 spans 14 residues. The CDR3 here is CASSLGGEPSPLHF. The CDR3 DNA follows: TGTGCCAGCAGCTTAGGGGGGGAACCTTCACCCCTCCACTTT.

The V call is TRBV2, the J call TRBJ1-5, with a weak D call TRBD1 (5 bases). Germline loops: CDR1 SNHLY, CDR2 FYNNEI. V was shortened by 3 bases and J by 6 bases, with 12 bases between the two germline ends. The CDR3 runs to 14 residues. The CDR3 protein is CASSEGLRGQPQHF. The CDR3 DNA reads TGTGCCAGCAGTGAGGGACTAAGGGGTCAGCCCCAGCATTTT.

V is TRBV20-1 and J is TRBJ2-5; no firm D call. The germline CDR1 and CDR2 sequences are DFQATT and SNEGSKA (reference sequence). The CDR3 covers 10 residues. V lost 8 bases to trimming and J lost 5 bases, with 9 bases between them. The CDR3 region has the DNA TGCAGTCCCTCCGCTGAGACCCAGTACTTC. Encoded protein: CSPSAETQYF.

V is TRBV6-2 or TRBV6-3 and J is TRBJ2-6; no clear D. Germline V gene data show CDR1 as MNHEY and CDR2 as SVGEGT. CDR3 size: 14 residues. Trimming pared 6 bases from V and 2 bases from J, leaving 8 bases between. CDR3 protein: CASSPYPGANVLTF. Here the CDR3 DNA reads TGTGCCAGCAGCCCTTACCCTGGGGCCAACGTCCTGACTTTC.

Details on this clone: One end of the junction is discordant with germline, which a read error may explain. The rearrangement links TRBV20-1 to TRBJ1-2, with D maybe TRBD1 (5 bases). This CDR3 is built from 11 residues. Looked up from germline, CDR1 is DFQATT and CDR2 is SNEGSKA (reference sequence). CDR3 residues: CSARGVYGYTF. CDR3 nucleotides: TGCAGTGCAAGAGGGGTCTATGGCTACACCTTC.

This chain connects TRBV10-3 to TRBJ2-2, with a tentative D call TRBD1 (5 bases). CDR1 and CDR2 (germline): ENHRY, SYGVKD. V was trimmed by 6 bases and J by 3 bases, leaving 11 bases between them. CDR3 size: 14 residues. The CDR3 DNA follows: TGTGCCATCAGCTCTTTACAGGACACCGGGGAGCTGTTTTTT. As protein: CAISSLQDTGELFF.

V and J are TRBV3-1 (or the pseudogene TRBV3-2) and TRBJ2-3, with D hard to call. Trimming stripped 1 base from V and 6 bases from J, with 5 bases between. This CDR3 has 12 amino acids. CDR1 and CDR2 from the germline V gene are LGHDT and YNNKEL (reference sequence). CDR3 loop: CASSQVSDTQYF. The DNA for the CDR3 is TGTGCCAGCAGCCAAGTATCCGATACGCAGTATTTT.

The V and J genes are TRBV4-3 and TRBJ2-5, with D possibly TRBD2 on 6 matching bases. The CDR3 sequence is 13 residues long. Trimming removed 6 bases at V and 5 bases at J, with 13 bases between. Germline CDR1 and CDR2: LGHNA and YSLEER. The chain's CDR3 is CASSRTRGETQYF. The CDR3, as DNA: TGCGCCAGCAGTCGCACTCGGGGGGAGACCCAGTACTTC.

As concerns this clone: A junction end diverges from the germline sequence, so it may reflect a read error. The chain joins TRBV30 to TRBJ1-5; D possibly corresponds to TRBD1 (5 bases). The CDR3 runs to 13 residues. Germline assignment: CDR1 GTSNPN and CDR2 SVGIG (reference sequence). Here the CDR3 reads CAWSVQGKQPQHF. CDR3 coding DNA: TGTGCCTGGAGTGTGCAGGGCAAACAGCCCCAGCATTTT.

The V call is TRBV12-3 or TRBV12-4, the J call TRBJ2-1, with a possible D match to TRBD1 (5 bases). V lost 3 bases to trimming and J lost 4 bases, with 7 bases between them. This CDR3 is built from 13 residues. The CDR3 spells CASSFQGYNEQFF. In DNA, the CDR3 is TGTGCCAGCAGTTTTCAGGGATACAATGAGCAGTTCTTC.

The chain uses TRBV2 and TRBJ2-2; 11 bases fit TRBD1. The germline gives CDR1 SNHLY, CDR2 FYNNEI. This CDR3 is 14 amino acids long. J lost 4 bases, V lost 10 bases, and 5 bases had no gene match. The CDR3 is CATKGQGVTGELFF. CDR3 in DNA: TGTGCCACTAAGGGACAGGGGGTCACCGGGGAGCTGTTTTTT.

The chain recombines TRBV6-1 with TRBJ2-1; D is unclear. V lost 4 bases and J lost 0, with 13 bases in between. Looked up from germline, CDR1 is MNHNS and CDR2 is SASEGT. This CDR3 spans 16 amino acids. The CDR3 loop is CASSVRAESSYNEQFF. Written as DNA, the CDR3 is TGTGCCAGCAGTGTCCGAGCCGAGAGCTCCTACAATGAGCAGTTCTTC.

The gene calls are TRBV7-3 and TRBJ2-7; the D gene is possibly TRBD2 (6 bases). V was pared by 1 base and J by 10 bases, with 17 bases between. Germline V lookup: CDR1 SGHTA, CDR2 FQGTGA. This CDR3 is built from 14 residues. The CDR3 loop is CASSLNAGPDKQYF. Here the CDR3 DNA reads TGTGCCAGCAGCTTAAACGCGGGGCCAGACAAACAGTACTTC.

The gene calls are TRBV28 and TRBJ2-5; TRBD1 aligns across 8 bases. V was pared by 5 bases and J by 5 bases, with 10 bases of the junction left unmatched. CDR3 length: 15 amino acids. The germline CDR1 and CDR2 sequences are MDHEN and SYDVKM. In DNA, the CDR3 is TGTGCCAGCAGTCCCGGACAGGGTGGTAGGGAGACCCAGTACTTC. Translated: CASSPGQGGRETQYF.

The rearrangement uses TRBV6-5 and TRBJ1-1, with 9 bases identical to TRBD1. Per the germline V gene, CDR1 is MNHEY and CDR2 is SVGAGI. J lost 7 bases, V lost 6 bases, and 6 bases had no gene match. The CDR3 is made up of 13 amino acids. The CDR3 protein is CASSGGTGLEAFF. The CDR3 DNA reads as TGTGCCAGCAGCGGGGGGACAGGGCTTGAAGCTTTCTTT.